These T cell receptor beta chains were read from a single sample in a study of T cells expressing NK-cell markers. TCRdb reprocessed the 5' RACE reads; each CDR3 protein has one entry and no DNA is given. Its listing shows 500,000 to 600,000 distinct CDR3 sequences. The sequenced sample consisted of blood T cells: a sorted CD56 or NKG2C T cell subset, CD4+ or CD8+ T cells, or bulk PBMC T cells (not recorded which). These TCRs come from a man aged 18 to 29 in good health. Both conserved end residues are part of each CDR3.

TRBJ2-7 | TRBV5-1 | CASSPAFFSYEQYF
TRBJ2-7 | TRBV7-2 | CASSLAFGTGRSEQYF
TRBJ2-5 | TRBV12-3/TRBV12-4 | CASSLIYRQQETQYF
TRBJ2-3 | TRBV28 | CASSATTYRVTSTDTQYF
TRBJ2-1 | TRBV7-9 | CASSLDESSYNEQFF
TRBJ2-1 | TRBV5-1 | CASSLGTSGRTYNEQFF
TRBJ2-7 | TRBV18 | CASSPPNSGPYEQYF
TRBJ2-5 | TRBV12-3/TRBV12-4 | CASSFASGRLQETQYF
TRBJ2-1 | TRBV25-1 | CASSEGGGWNEQFF
TRBJ2-5 | TRBV28 | CASTILQGSVQETQYF
TRBJ2-1 | TRBV6-2/TRBV6-3 | CASRPGGLAGLYEQFF
TRBJ2-1 | TRBV5-1 | CASSRYLGGLYNEQFF
TRBJ2-5 | TRBV9 | CASSVMNSQETQYF
TRBJ2-2 | TRBV6-2/TRBV6-3 | CASSYSEAPNTGELFF
TRBJ1-6 | TRBV7-8 | CASSPLRREYSPLHF
TRBJ1-2 | TRBV6-6 | CASSYLGANGYTF
TRBJ1-2 | TRBV15 | CATSGDSSSGYGYTF
TRBJ1-5 | TRBV12-3/TRBV12-4 | CASTSTGGVRPQHF
TRBJ2-7 | TRBV6-2/TRBV6-3 | CASSYSTGGEQYF
TRBJ1-5 | TRBV4-2 | CASSPNNRQGARQPQHF
TRBJ2-1 | TRBV5-5 | CASSLASPGSHEQFF
TRBJ2-7 | TRBV7-9 | CASSVTGLGTVEQYF
TRBJ1-5 | TRBV6-1 | CASSDFPEGSPQHF
TRBJ2-1 | TRBV20-1 | CSASGTGGWNEQFF
TRBJ2-2 | TRBV20-1 | CSARQNLGLITGELFF
TRBJ2-7 | TRBV3-1 | CASSPNGLSSYEQYF
TRBJ1-1 | TRBV6-2/TRBV6-3 | CASSYSKLHSTEAFF
TRBJ2-6 | TRBV13 | CASSLVGGVSGANVLTF
TRBJ2-3 | TRBV4-1 | CASSQDGAGGGVDTQYF
TRBJ2-3 | TRBV12-3/TRBV12-4 | CASIKGGISDTQYF
TRBJ2-1 | TRBV7-6 | CASSLETRGNEQFF
TRBJ1-6 | TRBV28 | CASSPIVGNLHSPLHF
TRBJ2-7 | TRBV25-1 | CASRSPNNYEQYF
TRBJ2-1 | TRBV6-5 | CASSYMSRGASSYNEQFF
TRBJ2-5 | TRBV5-4 | CASSYRQGGETQYF
TRBJ2-1 | TRBV7-2 | CASSLGEQTEQFF
TRBJ2-1 | TRBV5-1 | CASSLADASYNEQFF